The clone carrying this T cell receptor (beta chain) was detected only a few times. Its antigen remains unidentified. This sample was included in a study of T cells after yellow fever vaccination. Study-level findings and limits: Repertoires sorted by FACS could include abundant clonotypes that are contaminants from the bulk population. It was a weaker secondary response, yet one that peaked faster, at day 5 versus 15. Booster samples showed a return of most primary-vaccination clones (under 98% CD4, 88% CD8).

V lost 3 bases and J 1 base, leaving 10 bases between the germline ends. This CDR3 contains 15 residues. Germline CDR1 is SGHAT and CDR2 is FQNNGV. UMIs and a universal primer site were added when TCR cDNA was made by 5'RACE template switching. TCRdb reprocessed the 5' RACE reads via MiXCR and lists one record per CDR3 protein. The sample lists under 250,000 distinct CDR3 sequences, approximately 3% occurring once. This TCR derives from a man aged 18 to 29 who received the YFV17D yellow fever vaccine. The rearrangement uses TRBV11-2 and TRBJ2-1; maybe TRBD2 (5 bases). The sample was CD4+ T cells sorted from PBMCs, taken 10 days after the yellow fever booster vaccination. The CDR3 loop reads CASSFIALSYNEQFF. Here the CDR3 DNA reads TGTGCCAGCAGCTTCATAGCGTTATCCTACAATGAGCAGTTCTTC.